Listed below are T cell receptor beta chains from one sample, sequenced in a study of shared clonotypes between healthy human individuals. Sequencing was performed with immunoSEQ multiplex PCR; in TCRdb, only in-frame clones are kept and a portion is missing. The table shows around 2.1 million clones, with almost 96% occurring only once. Material for sequencing was naive CD4+ T cells sorted from blood. These receptors all stem from a man younger than 30 in good health. CDR3s include the opening cysteine and the closing phenylalanine or tryptophan.

TRBV6-1	TRBJ2-2	CASSEEGGQGLTGELFF
TRBV5-6	TRBJ2-5	CASSFLSGGQETQYF
TRBV5-1	TRBJ1-2	CASSLDEGASGYTF
TRBV11-2	TRBJ2-7	CASSLGGIYEQYF
TRBV6-6	TRBJ1-1	CASSGKVPQAFF
TRBV21-1	TRBJ1-1	CASSKRQNTEAFF
TRBV4-3	TRBJ2-5	CASSQEVGGTQYF
TRBV10-3	TRBJ2-5	CAIRGTSGQETQYF
TRBV6-5	TRBJ2-5	CASTQKAGPQYF
TRBV6-6	TRBJ1-5	CASSNRGEQPQHF
TRBV18	TRBJ2-4	CASSPPSKADIQYF
TRBV30	TRBJ1-2	CAWSVPGGYGYTF
TRBV30	TRBJ1-5	CAYSQGRTFGYSNQPQHF
TRBV5-4	TRBJ2-5	CASSPTGQETQYF
TRBV10-3	TRBJ2-1	CAISGGQGGYNEQFF
TRBV6-5	TRBJ2-7	CASSYHRGGYEQYF
TRBV6-5	TRBJ2-7	CASRETQGVSYEQYF
TRBV30	TRBJ2-7	CAWKADYEQYF
TRBV7-8	TRBJ2-7	CASSYGQGGRVSEQYF